This TCR beta chain was observed in a study of Ad26.COV2.S vaccination and SARS-CoV-2 variants (TCRdb year 2021). In the study overall: Donors in the vaccine arm were drawn from COV1001, a multicentre, randomized, double-blind, placebo-controlled phase I-IIa trial testing Ad26.COV2.S in healthy adults. Sequencing of the TCRbeta repertoire served to evaluate the specificity and breadth of SARS-CoV-2-reactive T cell receptors following Ad26.COV2.S vaccination. Throughout the experiments and outcome assessment, investigators stayed blinded to trial group allocation. Trial participants were randomized into five groups of five, in which low-dose or high-dose Ad26.COV2.S was given once or twice, or placebo was given on both occasions. Ad26.COV2.S was administered intramuscularly at 5 x 10^10 or 1 x 10^11 viral particles, either as a single shot or as two shots given 56 days apart. A total of some 30 samples were included in the TCR-sequenced set, comprising some 20 Ad26.COV2.S vaccine recipients, 5 placebo recipients and 8 SARS-CoV-2 convalescent individuals. What the authors observed across the whole study: After vaccination, substantial breadth of spike-specific CD8+ and CD4+ T cell responses was reported. The study lacked the statistical power to compare responses across vaccine doses or regimens. According to the authors, total T cell responses may have been underestimated by the TCR breadth and depth analyses. Vaccine and placebo recipients had similar non-spike TCR breadth, a finding consistent with the vaccine containing only spike. Compared with placebo recipients, Ad26.COV2.S recipients showed higher spike-specific TCR breadth (P = 0.0014).

This clone was detected only once. Its antigen is not yet known. The input lacks base qualities; no much larger clone sits a single base away. Reading the germline V gene (reference sequence) gives CDR1 MNHEY and CDR2 SMNVEV. The CDR3 measures 17 amino acids from cysteine to phenylalanine. Only CDR3 DNA is held: 51 bases, read in frame from base 1. At the junction V is shortened by 6 bases and J by 6 bases, with 27 bases in between. The meaning of the sample's treatment or condition label: over 15 received Ad26.COV2.S at low or high dose, single or two shots; about 5 received placebo; per-sample allocation not given. For vaccine and placebo recipients, the sequenced repertoires came from samples collected on day 63 after the first injection. Between 29 July and 7 August 2020, Cohort 1b enrolled 25 adults aged 18-55 years at one site in Boston, USA. As a vaccine, Ad26.COV2.S was a replication-incompetent adenovirus type 26 vector that expressed a prefusion-stabilized SARS-CoV-2 spike protein derived from the original Wuhan strain.

The immunoSEQ Assay was the method used to sequence TCRbeta CDR3 regions. After extraction, genomic DNA underwent amplification by bias-controlled multiplex PCR, followed by high-throughput sequencing. As for the authors' bioinformatics: To quantify the absolute abundance of every unique TCRbeta CDR3 region, sequences were collapsed and filtered. T cell fraction was estimated by normalization of TCRbeta template counts to usable DNA, with usable DNA being measured through amplification of reference genes present in all nucleated cells. Repertoire TCRs were annotated as SARS-CoV-2-specific when V gene, CDR3 amino acid sequence and J gene were exactly matched to a known reactive TCR set. The reference SARS-CoV-2 TCR set was derived from MIRA and filtered for enrichment in COVID-19-positive ImmuneCODE repertoires, a step that removed public or cross-reactive TCRs. Based on the MIRA antigens, annotated TCRs were further analysed at the level of specific ORF or position within ORF. Breadth was defined as annotated unique rearrangements over total unique productive rearrangements; depth was the summed frequency of those rearrangements. Two-sided Wilcoxon rank-sum tests were used to compare TCR breadth between groups. The immuneACCESS repertoire file appears here via TCRdb, limited to in-frame rearrangements. These files lack a portion of the clones; in checked studies, under half of the deficit traces to unresolved V genes, and the cause of the others is not known. The V and J calls and the clone size are those of that table, but D and trimming were determined from the DNA. Present in this sample are approximately 300,000 clones, approximately 80% of which were seen just once. The ten largest clones add up to 2% to 2.5% of the sample.

Sample: peripheral blood, taken in a trial of Ad26.COV2.S vaccine versus placebo. The receptor was derived from a person aged 18 to 59 who received the Ad26.COV2.S COVID-19 vaccine or a placebo. The chain is assembled from TRBV27 and TRBJ2-7; TRBD2 is a possible D gene, resting on 5 matching bases. The nucleotides read TGTGCCAGCAGCTCATTACGCGGCGGGCATGCAGAAACCGAGCAGTACTTC. It translates to CASSSLRGGHAETEQYF.